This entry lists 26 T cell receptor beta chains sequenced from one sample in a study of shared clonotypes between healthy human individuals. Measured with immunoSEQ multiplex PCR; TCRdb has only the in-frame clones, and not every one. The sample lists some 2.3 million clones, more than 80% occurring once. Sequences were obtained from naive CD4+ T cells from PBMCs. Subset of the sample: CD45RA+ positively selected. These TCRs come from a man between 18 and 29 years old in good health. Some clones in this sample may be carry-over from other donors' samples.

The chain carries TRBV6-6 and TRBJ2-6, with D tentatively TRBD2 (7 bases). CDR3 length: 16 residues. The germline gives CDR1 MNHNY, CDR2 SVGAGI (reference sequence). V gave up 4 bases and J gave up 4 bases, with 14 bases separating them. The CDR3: CASSSHRGAGANVLTF. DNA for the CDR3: TGTGCCAGCAGTTCGCACCGGGGGGCCGGGGCCAACGTCCTGACTTTC.

The CDR3 nucleotides are TGTGCCAGCAGCCAAGAGATGGGAAACACCATATATTTT. It is translated as CASSQEMGNTIYF. The rearrangement links TRBV4-2 to TRBJ1-3, with D uncertain. The CDR3 runs 13 residues. V shed 0 bases and J shed 4 bases, with 4 bases lying between them. The germline gives CDR1 LGHNA, CDR2 YNFKEQ.

The CDR3 loop is CASSISGTGSEQYF. The CDR3 DNA is TGTGCCAGTAGTATTTCTGGGACAGGGTCCGAGCAGTACTTC. The chain couples TRBV19 to TRBJ2-7, with 9 bases lining up with TRBD1. Germline CDR1 reads LNHDA; CDR2 reads SQIVND (reference sequence). The CDR3 totals 14 residues. The junction had 6 bases not matched to a gene; V was cut back by 3 bases and J by 6 bases.

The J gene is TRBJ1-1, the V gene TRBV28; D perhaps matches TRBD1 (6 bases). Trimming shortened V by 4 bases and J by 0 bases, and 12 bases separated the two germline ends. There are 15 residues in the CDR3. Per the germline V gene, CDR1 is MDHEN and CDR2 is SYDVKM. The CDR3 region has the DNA TGTGCCAGCAGTTCCGGGACAACAGTGAACACTGAAGCTTTCTTT. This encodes CASSSGTTVNTEAFF.

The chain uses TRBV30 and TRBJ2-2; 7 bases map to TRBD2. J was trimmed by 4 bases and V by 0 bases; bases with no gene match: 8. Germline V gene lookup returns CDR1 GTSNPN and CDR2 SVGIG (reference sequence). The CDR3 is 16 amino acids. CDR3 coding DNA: TGTGCCTGGAGTGTACCGGGGAGGGTTGTCACCGGGGAGCTGTTTTTT. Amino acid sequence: CAWSVPGRVVTGELFF.

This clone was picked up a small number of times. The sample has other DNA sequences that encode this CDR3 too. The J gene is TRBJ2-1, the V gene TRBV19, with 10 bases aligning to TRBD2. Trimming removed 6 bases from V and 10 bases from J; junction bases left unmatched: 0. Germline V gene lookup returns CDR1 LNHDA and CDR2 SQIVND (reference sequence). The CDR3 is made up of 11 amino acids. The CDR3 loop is CASRLAGEQFF. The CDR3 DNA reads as TGTGCCAGTAGACTAGCGGGAGAGCAGTTCTTC.

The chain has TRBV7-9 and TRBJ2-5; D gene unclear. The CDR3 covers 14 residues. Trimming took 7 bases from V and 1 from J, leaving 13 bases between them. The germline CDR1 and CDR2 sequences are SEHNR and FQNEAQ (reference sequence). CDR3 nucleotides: TGTGCCAGCAAGCCCCCCCAGGCCCAAGAGACCCAGTACTTC. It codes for CASKPPQAQETQYF.

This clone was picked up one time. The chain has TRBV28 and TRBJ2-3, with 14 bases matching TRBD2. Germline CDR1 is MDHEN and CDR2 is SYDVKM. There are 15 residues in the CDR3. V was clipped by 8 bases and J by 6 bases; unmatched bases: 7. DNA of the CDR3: TGTGCCAGCGGGACTAGCGGGAGTAGGGTTGATACGCAGTATTTT. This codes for CASGTSGSRVDTQYF.

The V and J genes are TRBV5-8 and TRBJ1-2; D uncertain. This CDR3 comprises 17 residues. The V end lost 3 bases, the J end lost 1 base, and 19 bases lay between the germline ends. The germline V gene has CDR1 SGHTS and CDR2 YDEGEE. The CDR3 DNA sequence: TGTGCCAGCAGCTCGCCTATTGCGATGCCCCTTAACTATGGCTACACCTTC. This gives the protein CASSSPIAMPLNYGYTF.

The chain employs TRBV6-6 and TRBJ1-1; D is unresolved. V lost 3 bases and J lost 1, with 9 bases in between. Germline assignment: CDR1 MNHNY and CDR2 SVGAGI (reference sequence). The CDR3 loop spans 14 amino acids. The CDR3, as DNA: TGTGCCAGCAGTTATTTAGGCAAGAACACTGAAGCTTTCTTT. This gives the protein CASSYLGKNTEAFF.

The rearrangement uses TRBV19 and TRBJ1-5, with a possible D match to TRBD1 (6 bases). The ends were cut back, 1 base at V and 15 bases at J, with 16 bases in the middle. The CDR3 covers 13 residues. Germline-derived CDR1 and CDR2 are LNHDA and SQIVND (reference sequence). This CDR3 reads CASSIAGAGSPHF. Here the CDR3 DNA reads TGTGCCAGTAGTATAGCAGGGGCAGGGTCCCCGCATTTT.

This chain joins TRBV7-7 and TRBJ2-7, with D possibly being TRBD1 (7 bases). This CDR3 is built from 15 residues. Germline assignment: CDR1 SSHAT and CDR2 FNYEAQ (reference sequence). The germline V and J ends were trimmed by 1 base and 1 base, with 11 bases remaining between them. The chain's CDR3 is CASSLGPGGSYEQYF. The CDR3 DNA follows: TGTGCCAGCAGCTTAGGGCCAGGGGGGTCCTACGAGCAGTACTTC.

Written as DNA, the CDR3 is TGCGCCAGCAGCCCCCTACAGGACCCGAACACTGAAGCTTTCTTT. Protein product: CASSPLQDPNTEAFF. This rearrangement joins TRBV5-1 to TRBJ1-1; TRBD1 is a possible D gene (5 bases). Looked up from germline, CDR1 is SGHRS and CDR2 is YFSETQ. V shed 4 bases and J shed 1 base, with 14 bases lying between them. There are 15 residues in the CDR3.

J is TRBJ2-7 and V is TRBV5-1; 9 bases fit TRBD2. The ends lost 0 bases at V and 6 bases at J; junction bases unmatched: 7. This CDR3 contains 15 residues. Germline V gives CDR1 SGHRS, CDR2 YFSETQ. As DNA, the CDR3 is TGCGCCAGCAGCTTGGATCCTAGCGGGGTCTCCGAGCAGTACTTC. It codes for CASSLDPSGVSEQYF. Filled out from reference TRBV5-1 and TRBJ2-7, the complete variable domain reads KAGVTQTPRYLIKTRGQQVTLSCSPISGHRSVSWYQQTPGQGLQFLFEYFSETQRNKGNFPGRFSGRQFSNSRSEMNVSTLELGDSALYLCASSLDPSGVSEQYFGPGTRLTVT.

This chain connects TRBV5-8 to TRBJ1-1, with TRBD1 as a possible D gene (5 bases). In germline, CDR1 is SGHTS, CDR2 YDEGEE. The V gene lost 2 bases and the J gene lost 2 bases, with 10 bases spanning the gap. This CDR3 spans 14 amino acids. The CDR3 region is CASSFGHSNTEAFF. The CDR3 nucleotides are TGTGCCAGCAGCTTTGGACATTCTAACACTGAAGCTTTCTTT. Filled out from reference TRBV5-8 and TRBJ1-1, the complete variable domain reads EAGVTQSPTHLIKTRGQQATLRCSPISGHTSVYWYQQALGLGLQFLLWYDEGEERNRGNFPPRFSGRQFPNYSSELNVNALELEDSALYLCASSFGHSNTEAFFGQGTRLTVV.

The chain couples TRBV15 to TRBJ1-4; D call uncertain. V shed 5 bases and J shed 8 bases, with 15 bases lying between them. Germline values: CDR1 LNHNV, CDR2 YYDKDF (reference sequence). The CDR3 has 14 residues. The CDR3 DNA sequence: TGTGCCACCAGCCGGCCCTCGTCTGCGGAAAAACTGTTTTTT. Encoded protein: CATSRPSSAEKLFF.

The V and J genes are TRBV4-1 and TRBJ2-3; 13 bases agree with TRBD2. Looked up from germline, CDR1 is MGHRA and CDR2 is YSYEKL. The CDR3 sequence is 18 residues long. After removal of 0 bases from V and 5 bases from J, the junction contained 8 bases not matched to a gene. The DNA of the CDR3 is TGCGCCAGCAGCCAAGATGACCGGGGACTAGCGGGAAAAGATACGCAGTATTTT. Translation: CASSQDDRGLAGKDTQYF.

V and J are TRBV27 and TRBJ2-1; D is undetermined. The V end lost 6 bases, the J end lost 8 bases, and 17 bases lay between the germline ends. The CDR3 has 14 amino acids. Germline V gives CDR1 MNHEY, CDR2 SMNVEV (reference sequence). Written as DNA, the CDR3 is TGTGCCAGCAGCCCGACAAGGCGGTTCGATGAGCAGTTCTTC. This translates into CASSPTRRFDEQFF.

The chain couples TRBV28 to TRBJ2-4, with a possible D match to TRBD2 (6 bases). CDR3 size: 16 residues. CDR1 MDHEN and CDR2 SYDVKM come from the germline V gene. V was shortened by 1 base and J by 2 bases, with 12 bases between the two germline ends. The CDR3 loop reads CASSLYAGFTKNIQYF. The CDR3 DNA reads TGTGCCAGCAGTTTATATGCGGGGTTTACCAAAAACATTCAGTACTTC.

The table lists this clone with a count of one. CDR3: CASSTIQGSNQPQHF. CDR3 nucleotides: TGTGCCAGTAGTACCATTCAAGGGAGCAATCAGCCCCAGCATTTT. V usage is TRBV19 and J usage is TRBJ1-5; D not certain. There are 15 residues in the CDR3. Trimming stripped 4 bases from V and 1 base from J, with 11 bases between. Germline CDR1 LNHDA, CDR2 SQIVND (reference sequence).

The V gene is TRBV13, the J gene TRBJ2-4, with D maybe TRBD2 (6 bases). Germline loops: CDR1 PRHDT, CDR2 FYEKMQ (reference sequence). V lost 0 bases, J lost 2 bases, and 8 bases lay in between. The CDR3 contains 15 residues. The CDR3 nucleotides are TGTGCCAGCAGCTTAGGGGCGGGACCCAAAAACATTCAGTACTTC. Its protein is CASSLGAGPKNIQYF.

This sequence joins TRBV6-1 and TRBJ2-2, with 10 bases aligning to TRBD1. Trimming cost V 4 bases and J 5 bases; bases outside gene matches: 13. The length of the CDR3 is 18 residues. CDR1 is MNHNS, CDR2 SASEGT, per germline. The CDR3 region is CASSGVRSTGGRTGELFF. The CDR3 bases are TGTGCCAGCAGTGGGGTTAGGTCGACAGGGGGCAGAACCGGGGAGCTGTTTTTT.

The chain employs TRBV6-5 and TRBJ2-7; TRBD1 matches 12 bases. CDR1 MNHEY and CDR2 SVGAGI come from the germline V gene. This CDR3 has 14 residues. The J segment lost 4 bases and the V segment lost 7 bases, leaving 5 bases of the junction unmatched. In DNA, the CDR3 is TGTGCCAGCATCCGGGGACAGGGGGCGTACGAGCAGTACTTC. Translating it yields CASIRGQGAYEQYF.

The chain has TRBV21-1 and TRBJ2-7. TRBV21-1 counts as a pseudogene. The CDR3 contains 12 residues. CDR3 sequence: CASSKFDDEQYF. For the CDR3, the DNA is TGTGCCAGCAGCAAATTTGACGACGAGCAGTACTTC.

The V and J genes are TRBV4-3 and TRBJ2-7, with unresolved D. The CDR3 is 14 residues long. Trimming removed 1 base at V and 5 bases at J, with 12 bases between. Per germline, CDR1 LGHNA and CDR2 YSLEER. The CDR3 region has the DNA TGCGCCAGCAGCCAAGTTAGGGCTAACGACGAGCAGTACTTC. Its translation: CASSQVRANDEQYF.

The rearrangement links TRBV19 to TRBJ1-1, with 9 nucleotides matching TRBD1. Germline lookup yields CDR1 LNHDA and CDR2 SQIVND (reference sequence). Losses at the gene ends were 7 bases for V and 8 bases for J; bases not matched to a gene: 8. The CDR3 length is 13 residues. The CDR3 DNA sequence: TGTGCCAGTAATACCGGGACAGGGCTGGAAGCTTTCTTT. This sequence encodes CASNTGTGLEAFF.